The 23 T cell receptor beta chains below were found in one sample sequenced in a study of T-cell memory formation after mild COVID-19 (dated by TCRdb to the early 2020s). The receptor library was made with 5' RACE. The sequencer listed for this sample is Illumina NovaSeq 6000. Starting from the raw public reads, TCRdb applied fastp trimming at Q25, assembled clones with MiXCR and retained in-frame beta chains. Duplicate CDR3 protein sequences are folded into a single record with the most common DNA and genes. Across this sample there are a few hundred thousand distinct CDR3 sequences, with more than 8% seen only once. The ten biggest clones cover 20% to 25% of the sample. The specimen sequenced was PBMCs or a T cell subset sorted from them (not recorded which). The receptors come from a man aged 18 to 30 who had mild COVID-19 (a few samples of this study predate the infection). The sample titles of this study are shuffled in the database, so cell type and time point are left out; the donor was told from shared clones.

In this sample, this clonotype turned up many times. The V gene is TRBV4-3, the J gene TRBJ1-1; D not resolved. Per the germline V gene, CDR1 is LGHNA and CDR2 is YSLEER. The CDR3 consists of 15 residues. Trimming took off 0 bases at V and 2 bases at J, with 10 bases between the two ends. CDR3: CASSQEGLVNTEAFF. In nucleotides, the CDR3 is TGCGCCAGCAGCCAAGAGGGATTGGTCAACACTGAAGCTTTCTTT.

The J gene is TRBJ1-2, the V gene TRBV7-2; D possibly corresponds to TRBD1 (5 bases). Germline lookup yields CDR1 SGHTA and CDR2 FQGNSA. The germline V and J ends were trimmed by 0 bases and 0 bases, with 23 bases remaining between them. This CDR3 comprises 20 residues. In DNA, the CDR3 is TGTGCCAGCAGCTTAGCGGGCGGGCGACAGTTAATCCAAGCTAACTATGGCTACACCTTC. Protein product: CASSLAGGRQLIQANYGYTF.

The chain uses TRBV14 and TRBJ1-2; D not certain. The germline CDR1 and CDR2 sequences are SGHDN and FVKESK. V dropped 0 bases and J dropped 6 bases, with 14 bases sitting between them. The CDR3 runs 15 residues. CDR3 sequence (DNA): TGTGCCAGCAGCCAAGAGGTTGGGAGCTATAATGGCTACACCTTC. It specifies CASSQEVGSYNGYTF.

This clonotype was seen repeatedly, ten times or more. The gene calls are TRBV7-9 and TRBJ2-7, with D perhaps being TRBD1 or TRBD2 (5 bases each). The CDR3 spans 13 residues. V was cut by 1 base and J by 6 bases, with 10 bases left in between. The germline gives CDR1 SEHNR, CDR2 FQNEAQ (reference sequence). The CDR3 coding sequence is TGTGCCAGCAGCTTAGAGATCGGGACCGAGCAGTACGTC. Protein product: CASSLEIGTEQYV.

The rearrangement uses TRBV5-6 and TRBJ2-7; 8 bases match TRBD1. The trim removed 4 bases at V and 3 bases at J, leaving 3 bases unmatched. The CDR3 has 13 residues. CDR1 is SGHDT and CDR2 is YYEEEE in the germline V gene. As DNA, the CDR3 is TGTGCCAGCAGCCCCACAGGGGGCTACGAGCAGTACGTC. Translating it yields CASSPTGGYEQYV.

This clonotype was counted a few times. The rearrangement links TRBV10-3 to TRBJ2-7, with 7 bases fitting TRBD1. CDR1 and CDR2 from the germline V gene are ENHRY and SYGVKD. This CDR3 region has 16 residues. V dropped 0 bases and J dropped 1; count of bases not matched to a gene: 6. The CDR3 reads CAISESLDRSSYEQYV. CDR3 DNA sequence: TGTGCCATCAGTGAGTCTCTGGACAGGTCGTCCTACGAGCAGTACGTC.

In its sample, this clonotype was seen many times. CDR3 loop: CASSQDGTLSSGNTIYF. In nucleotides, the CDR3 is TGCGCCAGCAGCCAAGACGGGACACTCAGCTCTGGAAACACCATATATTTT. This sequence joins TRBV4-3 and TRBJ1-3, with D tentatively TRBD1 (6 bases). The V end was cut by 0 bases, the J end by 0 bases, with 12 bases between. Germline CDR1 is LGHNA and CDR2 is YSLEER. This CDR3 region has 17 residues.

This clonotype was seen ten or more times. The V gene is TRBV4-3, the J gene TRBJ2-5; D is uncertain. Germline V gives CDR1 LGHNA, CDR2 YSLEER. The CDR3 covers 13 residues. Trimming took 9 bases from V and 5 from J, leaving 16 bases between them. CDR3 protein: CARWPPGFETQYF. The DNA for the CDR3 is TGCGCCAGATGGCCCCCGGGTTTTGAGACCCAGTACTTC.

This clonotype occurred a few times. V usage is TRBV7-6 and J usage is TRBJ2-7, with D perhaps matching TRBD1 (5 bases). Germline values: CDR1 SGHVS, CDR2 FNYEAQ. The CDR3 has 15 residues. V lost 0 bases and J 3 bases, leaving 12 bases between the germline ends. As DNA, the CDR3 is TGTGCCAGCAGCTTAGCGGCAGGGCAGTTCTACGAGCAGTACGTC. Its protein product is CASSLAAGQFYEQYV.

The chain employs TRBV5-6 and TRBJ2-7, with D possibly TRBD2 on 6 matching bases. Germline-derived CDR1 and CDR2 are SGHDT and YYEEEE. CDR3 size: 14 residues. Trimming left V 4 bases short and J 3 bases short, with 14 bases between. In nucleotides, the CDR3 is TGTGCCAGCAGCAGACTAGGGCAGGGCTACGAGCAGTACGTC. This translates into CASSRLGQGYEQYV.

This clonotype appeared many times. The chain combines TRBV6-2 or TRBV6-3 with TRBJ2-2; 8 positions match TRBD2. CDR3 length equals 13 residues. CDR1 and CDR2 (germline): MNHEY, SVGEGT. V dropped 7 bases and J dropped 7; count of bases not matched to a gene: 5. In DNA, the CDR3 is TGTGCCAGCAAACAGCGGGGGAACGGGGAGCTGTTTTTT. Protein: CASKQRGNGELFF.

This clonotype was observed a handful of times. The rearrangement links TRBV28 to TRBJ1-4; D remains unclear. Trimming took 1 base from V and 8 from J, leaving 14 bases between them. The CDR3 covers 15 residues. The germline V gene encodes CDR1 MDHEN and CDR2 SYDVKM. CDR3 sequence (DNA): TGTGCCAGCAGTTTATCCGGAGGGTGGCGGGAAAAACTGTTTTTT. Translating gives CASSLSGGWREKLFF.

This clonotype was picked up a small number of times. V is TRBV5-1 and J is TRBJ2-7; 8 nucleotides line up with TRBD1. The germline V gene encodes CDR1 SGHRS and CDR2 YFSETQ. The CDR3 has 15 amino acids. The J segment lost 5 bases and the V segment lost 0 bases, leaving 7 bases of the junction unmatched. The CDR3 region has the DNA TGCGCCAGCAGCTTGGACATAGACAGGGGCAACGAGCAGTACTTC. Amino acids: CASSLDIDRGNEQYF.

In its sample, this clonotype was seen many times. The rearrangement links TRBV6-6 to TRBJ1-4; D might be TRBD1 (5 bases). Germline V lookup: CDR1 MNHNY, CDR2 SVGAGI (reference sequence). The CDR3 contains 16 residues. Trimming pared 2 bases from V and 0 bases from J, leaving 10 bases between. The CDR3 spells CASSYTGVATNEKLFF. CDR3 coding DNA: TGTGCCAGCAGTTACACGGGGGTTGCAACTAATGAAAAACTGTTTTTT.

The rearrangement links TRBV28 to TRBJ2-3; weak D call: TRBD1 (5 bases). The CDR3 has 11 residues. From germline, CDR1 is MDHEN and CDR2 SYDVKM. Trimming removed 7 bases at V and 6 bases at J, with 8 bases between. The CDR3 coding sequence is TGTGCCAGCAAACACAGGGATACGCAGTATTTT. This sequence encodes CASKHRDTQYF.

There are many counts of this clonotype. The V and J genes are TRBV6-4 and TRBJ1-6; D might be TRBD1 (6 bases). V was shortened by 3 bases and J by 7 bases, with 10 bases between the two germline ends. Germline values: CDR1 MRHNA, CDR2 SNTAGT. CDR3 size: 14 residues. CDR3 sequence (DNA): TGTGCCAGCAGTGAACAGGGAGGCAATTCACCCCTCCACTTT. Protein product: CASSEQGGNSPLHF.

This clonotype is judged large. The J gene is TRBJ2-1, the V gene TRBV7-2, with TRBD2 matching over 13 bases. Trimming cost V 1 base and J 6 bases; bases outside gene matches: 0. The CDR3 length is 15 residues. Germline V CDR1 and CDR2: SGHTA, FQGNSA. The chain's CDR3 is CASSLGLAGGNEQFF. CDR3 sequence (DNA): TGTGCCAGCAGCTTAGGACTAGCGGGGGGCAATGAGCAGTTCTTC.

This chain links TRBV28 with TRBJ1-5, with D possibly being TRBD1 (6 bases). The CDR3 is 14 amino acids. Trimming shortened V by 6 bases and J by 5 bases, and 14 bases separated the two germline ends. Germline CDR1 and CDR2: MDHEN and SYDVKM. As DNA, the CDR3 is TGTGCCAGCAGGCTGGACAGTAACTATCAGCCCCAGCATTTT. Protein: CASRLDSNYQPQHF.

The chain recombines TRBV4-3 with TRBJ2-2; no clear D gene. This CDR3 has 15 residues. Trimming took 0 bases from V and 1 from J, leaving 6 bases between them. Germline lookup yields CDR1 LGHNA and CDR2 YSLEER. CDR3 sequence reads: CASSQEGLNTGELFF. The CDR3 DNA reads TGCGCCAGCAGCCAAGAGGGCCTGAACACCGGGGAGCTGTTTTTT.

V gene TRBV9 combines with J gene TRBJ1-1; D gene ambiguous. Germline lookup yields CDR1 SGDLS and CDR2 YYNGEE. CDR3 size: 13 residues. Trimming shortened V by 1 base and J by 7 bases, and 11 bases separated the two germline ends. This chain's CDR3 is CASSVTGMGEAFF. The CDR3 bases are TGTGCCAGCAGCGTAACCGGGATGGGTGAAGCTTTCTTT.

This clonotype showed up just a few times. The chain recombines TRBV4-3 with TRBJ1-1, with D perhaps TRBD1 (5 bases). The length of the CDR3 is 13 residues. V lost 3 bases to trimming and J lost 1 base, with 6 bases between them. From germline, CDR1 is LGHNA and CDR2 YSLEER. The DNA of the CDR3 is TGCGCCAGCAGCCACCAGGGGAACACTGAAGCTTTCTTT. Translating it yields CASSHQGNTEAFF.

This clonotype occurred a few times. This chain links TRBV4-3 with TRBJ2-1; D is undetermined. Trimming cost V 3 bases and J 10 bases, with 19 bases left between them. This CDR3 contains 15 residues. The germline V gene has CDR1 LGHNA and CDR2 YSLEER. Here the CDR3 reads CASSHEYPLVWEQFF. The DNA of the CDR3 is TGCGCCAGCAGCCATGAGTATCCCCTAGTTTGGGAGCAGTTCTTC.

The V call is TRBV5-1, the J call TRBJ1-4; the D gene is possibly TRBD1 (5 bases). The CDR3 has 16 amino acids. Germline V gives CDR1 SGHRS, CDR2 YFSETQ. Trimming took 5 bases from V and 2 from J, leaving 16 bases between them. The CDR3 DNA reads as TGCGCCAGCAGACGCATGGGGCCAGGGACTAATGAAAAACTGTTTTTT. It yields the protein CASRRMGPGTNEKLFF.